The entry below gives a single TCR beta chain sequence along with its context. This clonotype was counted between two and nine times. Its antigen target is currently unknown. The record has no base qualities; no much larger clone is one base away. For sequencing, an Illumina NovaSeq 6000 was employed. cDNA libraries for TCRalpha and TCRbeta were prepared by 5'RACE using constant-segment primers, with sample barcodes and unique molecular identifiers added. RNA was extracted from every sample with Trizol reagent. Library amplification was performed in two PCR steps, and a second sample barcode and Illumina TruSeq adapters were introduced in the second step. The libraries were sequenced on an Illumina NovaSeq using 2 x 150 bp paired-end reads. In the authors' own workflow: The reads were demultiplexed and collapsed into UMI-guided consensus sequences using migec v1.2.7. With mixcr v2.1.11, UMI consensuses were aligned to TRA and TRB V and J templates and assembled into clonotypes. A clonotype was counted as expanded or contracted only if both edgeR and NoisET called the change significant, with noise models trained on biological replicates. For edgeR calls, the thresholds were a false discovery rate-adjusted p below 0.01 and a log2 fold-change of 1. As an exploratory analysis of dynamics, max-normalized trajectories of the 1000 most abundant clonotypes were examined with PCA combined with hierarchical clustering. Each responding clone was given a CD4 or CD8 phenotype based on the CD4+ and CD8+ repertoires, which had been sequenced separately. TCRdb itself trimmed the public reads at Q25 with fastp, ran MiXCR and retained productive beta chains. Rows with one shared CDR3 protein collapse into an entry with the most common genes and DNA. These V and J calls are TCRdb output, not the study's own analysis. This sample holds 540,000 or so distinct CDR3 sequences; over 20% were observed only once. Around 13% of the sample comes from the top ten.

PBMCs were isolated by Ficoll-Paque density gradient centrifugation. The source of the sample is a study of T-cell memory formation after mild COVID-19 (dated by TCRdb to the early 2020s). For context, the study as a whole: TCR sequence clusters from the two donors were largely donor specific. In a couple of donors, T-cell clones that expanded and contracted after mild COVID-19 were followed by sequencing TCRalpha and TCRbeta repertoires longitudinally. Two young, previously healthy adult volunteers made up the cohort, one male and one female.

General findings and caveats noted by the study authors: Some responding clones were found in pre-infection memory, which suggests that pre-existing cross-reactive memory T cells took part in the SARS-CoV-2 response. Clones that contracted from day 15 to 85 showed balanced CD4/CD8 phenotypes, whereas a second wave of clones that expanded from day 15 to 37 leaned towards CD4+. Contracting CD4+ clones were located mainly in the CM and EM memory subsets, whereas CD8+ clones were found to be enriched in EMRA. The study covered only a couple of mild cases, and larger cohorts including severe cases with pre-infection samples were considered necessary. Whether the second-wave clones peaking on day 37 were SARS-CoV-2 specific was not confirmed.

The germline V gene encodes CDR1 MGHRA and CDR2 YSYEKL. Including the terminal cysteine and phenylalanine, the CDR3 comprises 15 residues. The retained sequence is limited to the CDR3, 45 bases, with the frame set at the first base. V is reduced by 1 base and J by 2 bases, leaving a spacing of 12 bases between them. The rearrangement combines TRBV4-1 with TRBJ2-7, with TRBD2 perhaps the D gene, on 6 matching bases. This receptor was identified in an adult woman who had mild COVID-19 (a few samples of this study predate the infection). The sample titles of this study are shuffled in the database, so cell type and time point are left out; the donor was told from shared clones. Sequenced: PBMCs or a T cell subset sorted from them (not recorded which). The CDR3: CASSQGHRGTYEQYF. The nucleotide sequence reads TGCGCCAGCAGCCAAGGCCATCGGGGGACCTACGAGCAGTACTTC.